The 18 T cell receptor beta chains reported below all come from one sample, sequenced in a study of neurological immune-mediated disorders. TCRdb re-called the 5' RACE reads through MiXCR, storing one row per CDR3 protein. The table includes 15,000 to 20,000 distinct CDR3 sequences, roughly 15% detected once. Sequencing was performed on CD4+ T cells from blood. These receptors were collected from a woman aged 55-70 years with HTLV-1-associated myelopathy (HAM/TSP).

This clonotype was seen many times. V and J are TRBV20-1 and TRBJ2-3; 7 bases are shared with TRBD2. With 3 bases clipped from V and 2 bases from J, the junction kept 11 bases outside the gene matches. This CDR3 is built from 16 residues. Germline assignment: CDR1 DFQATT and CDR2 SNEGSKA (reference sequence). CDR3 sequence (DNA): TGCAGTGCTAGGTTCCCTAACGGGGGGATCACAGATACGCAGTATTTT. This gives the protein CSARFPNGGITDTQYF.

This clonotype was seen at least ten times. J is TRBJ2-3 and V is TRBV5-1; TRBD2 agrees at 14 bases. J lost 3 bases, V lost 5 bases, and 8 bases had no gene match. Germline CDR1 reads SGHRS; CDR2 reads YFSETQ. The CDR3 contains 17 residues. CDR3 nucleotide sequence: TGCGCCAGCAGTCCCGGGACTAGCGGGAGTACGACAGATACGCAGTATTTT. Its protein is CASSPGTSGSTTDTQYF.

In this sample, this clonotype turned up many times. The chain joins TRBV20-1 to TRBJ2-3; 13 nucleotides match TRBD2. Trimming cost V 5 bases and J 0 bases; bases outside gene matches: 8. Germline CDR1 DFQATT, CDR2 SNEGSKA (reference sequence). The CDR3 totals 17 residues. CDR3 DNA: TGCAGTGCTGGGGGTAGACTAGCGGGAGGTAGCACAGATACGCAGTATTTT. Residues: CSAGGRLAGGSTDTQYF.

This clonotype has at least ten counts. The chain carries TRBV5-1 and TRBJ2-3, with D unresolved. CDR3 length: 14 amino acids. Trimming left V 2 bases short and J 2 bases short, with 9 bases between. Per germline, CDR1 SGHRS and CDR2 YFSETQ. The CDR3 reads CASSFGEHTDTQYF. CDR3 nucleotide sequence: TGCGCCAGCAGCTTCGGTGAGCACACAGATACGCAGTATTTT.

This clonotype was seen many times. The chain combines TRBV18 with TRBJ2-5; 9 nucleotides match TRBD2. CDR3 length: 14 amino acids. Per germline, CDR1 KGHSH and CDR2 LQKENI. Germline trimming cut 6 bases from V and 3 bases from J; bases unmatched to any gene: 5. The CDR3 is CASSTSGTKETQYF. The DNA for the CDR3 is TGTGCCAGCTCGACTAGCGGCACTAAAGAGACCCAGTACTTC. The complete variable domain, with remaining parts taken from reference TRBV18 and TRBJ2-5, reads NAGVMQNPRHLVRRRGQEARLRCSPMKGHSHVYWYRQLPEEGLKFMVYLQKENIIDESGMPKERFSAEFPKEGPSILRIQQVVRGDSAAYFCASSTSGTKETQYFGPGTRLLVL.

This clonotype was observed many times. The rearrangement joins TRBV20-1 to TRBJ2-2; 10 bases match TRBD1. Germline V CDR1 and CDR2: DFQATT, SNEGSKA (reference sequence). This CDR3 is 16 amino acids long. With V trimmed by 1 base and J by 6 bases, 8 bases remained unmatched. The CDR3 loop reads CSARAPGQGYSGELFF. DNA for the CDR3: TGCAGTGCTAGAGCCCCGGGACAGGGGTATTCCGGGGAGCTGTTTTTT.

This clonotype was recorded at least ten times. This could be a read error, since a much larger clone is one nucleotide away. The V gene is TRBV5-1, the J gene TRBJ2-1; 9 bases agree with TRBD2. The CDR3 spans 15 residues. Germline CDR1 reads SGHRS; CDR2 reads YFSETQ. CDR3 in amino acids: CTSSMTSGIYNEQFF. The CDR3 DNA sequence: TGCACCAGCAGCATGACTAGCGGAATATACAATGAGCAGTTCTTC. The full variable domain, rest sourced from reference TRBV5-1 and TRBJ2-1, is KAGVTQTPRYLIKTRGQQVTLSCSPISGHRSVSWYQQTPGQGLQFLFEYFSETQRNKGNFPGRFSGRQFSNSRSEMNVSTLELGDSALYLCTSSMTSGIYNEQFFGPGTRLTVL.

This clonotype qualifies as medium-sized (0.01 to 0.1%). This chain links TRBV20-1 with TRBJ2-5, with a weak D call TRBD1 (6 bases). The germline V and J ends were trimmed by 5 bases and 5 bases, with 12 bases remaining between them. The CDR3 length is 12 residues. Per the germline V gene, CDR1 is DFQATT and CDR2 is SNEGSKA (reference sequence). CDR3 sequence reads: CSAATTGETQYF. The CDR3 nucleotides read TGCAGTGCTGCGACAACAGGGGAGACCCAGTACTTC.

Remarks on this clonotype: At one end the junction does not follow the germline gene, possibly because of a read error. The chain carries TRBV7-2 and TRBJ2-6; D ambiguous. CDR1 is SGHTA, CDR2 FQGNSA, per germline. The CDR3 runs 17 residues. CDR3 sequence: CTSSLGSGNSGANVLTF. The CDR3 coding sequence is TGTACCAGCAGCTTAGGGTCTGGGAACTCTGGTGCCAACGTCCTGACTTTC.

There are many counts of this clonotype. J is TRBJ2-7 and V is TRBV15; possibly TRBD1 for D (5 bases). This CDR3 contains 16 residues. Deletions cut 1 base from V and 0 bases from J, with 13 bases between. The germline gives CDR1 LNHNV, CDR2 YYDKDF (reference sequence). The chain's CDR3 is CATSRGTGGSSYEQYF. The CDR3 coding sequence is TGTGCCACCAGCAGAGGAACAGGTGGAAGCTCCTACGAGCAGTACTTC. Full variable domain (rest looked up from reference TRBV15 and TRBJ2-7): DAMVIQNPRYQVTQFGKPVTLSCSQTLNHNVMYWYQQKSSQAPKLLFHYYDKDFNNEADTPDNFQSRRPNTSFCFLDIRSPGLGDTAMYLCATSRGTGGSSYEQYFGPGTRLTVT.

The chain couples TRBV4-2 to TRBJ1-2; tentatively, D is TRBD1 (6 bases). The V end was cut by 0 bases, the J end by 1 base, with 12 bases between. Looked up from germline, CDR1 is LGHNA and CDR2 is YNFKEQ. The length of the CDR3 is 16 residues. CDR3 DNA sequence: TGTGCCAGCAGCCAAGATCTCCGGGACAATAACTATGGCTACACCTTC. This encodes CASSQDLRDNNYGYTF.

The count of this clonotype is one. This chain joins TRBV5-1 and TRBJ2-3, with unresolved D. Germline V CDR1 and CDR2: SGHRS, YFSETQ. This CDR3 comprises 15 residues. The ends were cut back, 0 bases at V and 0 bases at J, with 8 bases in the middle. This chain's CDR3 is CASSLEVASTDTQYF. CDR3 coding DNA: TGCGCCAGCAGCTTGGAAGTAGCTAGCACAGATACGCAGTATTTT.

This clonotype was recorded many times. Possible read error: a much larger clone is one base away. The genes are TRBV24-1 and TRBJ2-3; 8 bases fit TRBD1. V lost 1 base, J lost 3 bases, and 5 bases stayed unmatched. The CDR3 contains 16 residues. Germline V gene data show CDR1 as KGHDR and CDR2 as SFDVKD. CDR3 sequence reads: CATSDFADRETDTQYF. CDR3 nucleotide sequence: TGTGCCACCAGTGATTTCGCGGACAGGGAAACAGATACGCAGTATTTT.

Ten or more counts support this clonotype. The CDR3 nucleotides are TGTGCCAGCTCGGGCAGGGGAGCCGGCGAGCAGTACTTC. Translating gives CASSGRGAGEQYF. The chain combines TRBV6-1 with TRBJ2-7, with D maybe TRBD1 (6 bases). The V and J ends lost 8 bases and 6 bases respectively, with 17 bases between them. The CDR3 runs to 13 residues. Germline V gives CDR1 MNHNS, CDR2 SASEGT.

This clonotype was detected ten times or more. V and J are TRBV9 and TRBJ1-6; D remains ambiguous. The germline CDR1 and CDR2 sequences are SGDLS and YYNGEE. The CDR3 covers 15 residues. Trimming pared 4 bases from V and 0 bases from J, leaving 8 bases between. The CDR3 reads CASSQRLSYNSPLHF. In DNA, the CDR3 is TGTGCCAGCAGCCAGCGCCTCTCCTATAATTCACCCCTCCACTTT.

The chain is built from TRBV7-8 and TRBJ2-1; 11 bases agree with TRBD2. The CDR3 runs to 16 residues. Trimming removed 1 base from V and 8 bases from J; junction bases left unmatched: 7. Germline CDR1 SGHVS, CDR2 FQNEAQ. CDR3 sequence (DNA): TGTGCCAGCAGCTTAGTACTAGCGGGAGCGTGTGATGAGCAGTTCTTC. It codes for CASSLVLAGACDEQFF.

This clonotype was seen at least ten times. The chain is built from TRBV2 and TRBJ1-6; D is unclear. V was shortened by 5 bases and J by 8 bases, with 7 bases between the two germline ends. The CDR3 totals 12 residues. Germline V lookup: CDR1 SNHLY, CDR2 FYNNEI. CDR3 residues: CASSPEYSPLHF. The CDR3 region has the DNA TGTGCCAGCAGTCCTGAGTATTCACCCCTCCACTTT.

This clonotype is medium-sized. The chain uses TRBV20-1 and TRBJ2-2, with D unclear. This CDR3 has 12 residues. The germline V gene has CDR1 DFQATT and CDR2 SNEGSKA (reference sequence). V lost 6 bases and J 6 bases, leaving 11 bases between the germline ends. The chain's CDR3 is CSAPRFAGELFF. The CDR3 DNA is TGCAGTGCGCCCCGGTTTGCCGGGGAGCTGTTTTTT.